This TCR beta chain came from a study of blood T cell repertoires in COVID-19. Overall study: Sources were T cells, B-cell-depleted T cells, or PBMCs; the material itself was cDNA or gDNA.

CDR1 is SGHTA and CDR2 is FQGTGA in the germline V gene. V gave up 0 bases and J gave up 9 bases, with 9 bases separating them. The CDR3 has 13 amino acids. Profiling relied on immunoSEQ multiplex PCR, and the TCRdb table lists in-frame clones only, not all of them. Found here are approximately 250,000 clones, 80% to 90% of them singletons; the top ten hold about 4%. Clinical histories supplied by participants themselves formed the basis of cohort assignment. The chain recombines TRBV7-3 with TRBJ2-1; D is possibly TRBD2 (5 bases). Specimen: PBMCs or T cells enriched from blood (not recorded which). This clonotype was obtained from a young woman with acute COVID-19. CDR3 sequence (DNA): TGTGCCAGCAGCTTAACGTCGGCGGGTGAGCAGTTCTTC. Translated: CASSLTSAGEQFF.